These T cell receptor beta chains were read from a single sample in a study of shared clonotypes between healthy human individuals. The table came from immunoSEQ multiplex PCR; TCRdb's copy has only in-frame clones and leaves some out. The sample contains 2 million to 2.5 million clones, approximately 94% of which appear only once. The specimen was naive CD4+ T cells sorted from blood. These receptors originate from a man aged 18 to 29 in good health. Both conserved end residues are part of each CDR3. The order of the fields is clone size, D gene, V gene, J gene, CDR3 protein, CDR3 DNA. D genes are given only for firm matches. A row's size may be missing; if present it is once, few, many or a size class.

abundance: -
d_gene: -
v_gene: TRBV27
j_gene: TRBJ2-3
CDR3aa: CASSIASNTPDTQYF
CDR3nt: TGTGCCAGCAGTATAGCGTCAAATACCCCAGATACGCAGTATTTT

abundance: -
d_gene: TRBD1
v_gene: TRBV7-2
j_gene: TRBJ1-3
CDR3aa: CASSRYTGGSGNTIYF
CDR3nt: TGTGCCAGCAGTCGATATACAGGGGGCTCTGGAAACACCATATATTTT

abundance: -
d_gene: -
v_gene: TRBV21-1
j_gene: TRBJ2-3
CDR3aa: CASSFTSGSGGTDTQYF
CDR3nt: TGTGCCAGCAGCTTCACTAGCGGGAGTGGGGGCACAGATACGCAGTATTTT

abundance: -
d_gene: TRBD1
v_gene: TRBV5-6
j_gene: TRBJ2-4
CDR3aa: CASSPGDRPKNIQYF
CDR3nt: TGTGCCAGCAGCCCTGGGGACAGGCCCAAAAACATTCAGTACTTC

abundance: -
d_gene: -
v_gene: TRBV10-3
j_gene: TRBJ1-3
CDR3aa: CAITAGARGGNTIYF
CDR3nt: TGTGCCATCACCGCCGGGGCCAGGGGTGGAAACACCATATATTTT

abundance: -
d_gene: -
v_gene: TRBV12-5
j_gene: TRBJ2-3
CDR3aa: CASGFGGTDTQYF
CDR3nt: TGTGCTAGTGGTTTCGGTGGTACAGATACGCAGTATTTT

abundance: -
d_gene: -
v_gene: TRBV19
j_gene: TRBJ1-6
CDR3aa: CASSSRGDNSPLHF
CDR3nt: TGTGCCAGTAGTTCCCGGGGCGATAATTCACCCCTCCACTTT

abundance: -
d_gene: -
v_gene: TRBV18
j_gene: TRBJ1-2
CDR3aa: CASTRQSTGYTF
CDR3nt: TGTGCCAGCACTAGACAGTCGACGGGTTACACCTTC

abundance: -
d_gene: TRBD1
v_gene: TRBV6-1
j_gene: TRBJ1-1
CDR3aa: CASSEHLRDRVMWNTEAFF
CDR3nt: TGTGCCAGCAGTGAGCATCTCCGGGACAGGGTTATGTGGAACACTGAAGCTTTCTTT

abundance: -
d_gene: TRBD2
v_gene: TRBV7-9
j_gene: TRBJ2-7
CDR3aa: CASSPRMVLADAYEQYF
CDR3nt: TGTGCCAGCAGCCCTCGCATGGTACTAGCGGATGCCTACGAGCAGTACTTC

abundance: -
d_gene: -
v_gene: TRBV2
j_gene: TRBJ1-3
CDR3aa: CASSETKGYSGNTIYF
CDR3nt: TGTGCCAGCAGTGAAACAAAGGGGTACTCTGGAAACACCATATATTTT

abundance: -
d_gene: -
v_gene: TRBV10-1
j_gene: TRBJ2-7
CDR3aa: CATTQPGRDYEQYF
CDR3nt: TGCGCCACCACGCAGCCGGGCCGGGACTACGAGCAGTACTTC

abundance: -
d_gene: -
v_gene: TRBV30
j_gene: TRBJ1-2
CDR3aa: CAWSVMGGYTF
CDR3nt: TGTGCCTGGAGTGTAATGGGTGGCTACACCTTC

abundance: -
d_gene: TRBD2
v_gene: TRBV4-1
j_gene: TRBJ2-7
CDR3aa: CASSLGLAGEAQYF
CDR3nt: TGCGCCAGCAGCCTGGGACTAGCGGGAGAGGCGCAGTACTTC

abundance: once
d_gene: -
v_gene: TRBV5-8
j_gene: TRBJ1-6
CDR3aa: CASSLERDNSPLHF
CDR3nt: TGTGCCAGCAGCTTGGAGCGGGATAATTCACCCCTCCACTTT

abundance: -
d_gene: -
v_gene: TRBV5-1
j_gene: TRBJ1-1
CDR3aa: CASSRTEMNTEAFF
CDR3nt: TGCGCCAGCAGCCGGACAGAAATGAACACTGAAGCTTTCTTT

abundance: -
d_gene: -
v_gene: TRBV7-9
j_gene: TRBJ1-4
CDR3aa: CASSLGGQREKLFF
CDR3nt: TGTGCCAGCAGCTTAGGGGGCCAAAGGGAAAAACTGTTTTTT

abundance: -
d_gene: TRBD2
v_gene: TRBV2
j_gene: TRBJ2-5
CDR3aa: CASSEGPLAGGRMRETQYF
CDR3nt: TGTGCCAGCAGTGAAGGTCCCCTAGCGGGGGGCCGAATGAGGGAGACCCAGTACTTC

abundance: once
d_gene: -
v_gene: TRBV7-8
j_gene: TRBJ2-5
CDR3aa: CASSLGLGRETQYF
CDR3nt: TGTGCCAGCAGCTTAGGGTTAGGGCGGGAGACCCAGTACTTC

abundance: once
d_gene: -
v_gene: TRBV28
j_gene: TRBJ1-4
CDR3aa: CASSLRGVATNEKLFF
CDR3nt: TGTGCCAGCAGTTTAAGAGGCGTTGCAACTAATGAAAAACTGTTTTTT

abundance: -
d_gene: -
v_gene: TRBV10-3
j_gene: TRBJ1-6
CDR3aa: CAISESVGTGSPLHF
CDR3nt: TGTGCCATCAGTGAGTCGGTAGGGACGGGTTCACCCCTCCACTTT

abundance: -
d_gene: -
v_gene: TRBV2
j_gene: TRBJ1-2
CDR3aa: CASSRQEASYGYTF
CDR3nt: TGTGCCAGCAGCCGACAAGAGGCCTCCTATGGCTACACCTTC

abundance: once
d_gene: -
v_gene: TRBV5-4
j_gene: TRBJ1-2
CDR3aa: CASSLGEGYTF
CDR3nt: TGTGCCAGCAGCTTGGGGGAAGGCTACACCTTC

abundance: -
d_gene: -
v_gene: TRBV5-4
j_gene: TRBJ1-6
CDR3aa: CASSLVAGGVLGNSPLHF
CDR3nt: TGTGCCAGCAGCTTGGTGGCTGGAGGGGTATTGGGTAATTCACCCCTCCACTTT

abundance: -
d_gene: -
v_gene: TRBV21-1
j_gene: TRBJ2-7
CDR3aa: CASSTYRDREEQYF
CDR3nt: TGTGCCAGCAGCACCTACAGGGATCGGGAGGAGCAGTACTTC

abundance: -
d_gene: -
v_gene: TRBV5-4
j_gene: TRBJ2-5
CDR3aa: CASSLEGMETQYF
CDR3nt: TGTGCCAGCAGCTTGGAGGGGATGGAGACCCAGTACTTC

abundance: -
d_gene: -
v_gene: TRBV7-9
j_gene: TRBJ2-1
CDR3aa: CAGEVIGNEQFF
CDR3nt: TGTGCCGGGGAGGTGATAGGGAATGAGCAGTTCTTC

abundance: -
d_gene: -
v_gene: TRBV10-2
j_gene: TRBJ2-3
CDR3aa: CASSRTRTDTQYF
CDR3nt: TGCGCCAGCAGTCGTACCCGCACAGATACGCAGTATTTT

abundance: once
d_gene: TRBD1
v_gene: TRBV2
j_gene: TRBJ1-2
CDR3aa: CASGGQGASRGYTF
CDR3nt: TGTGCCAGCGGGGGACAGGGGGCATCGCGCGGCTACACCTTC

abundance: -
d_gene: TRBD2
v_gene: TRBV9
j_gene: TRBJ2-2
CDR3aa: CASSVVGTINTGELFF
CDR3nt: TGTGCCAGCAGCGTAGTTGGGACTATCAACACCGGGGAGCTGTTTTTT

abundance: -
d_gene: -
v_gene: TRBV23-1
j_gene: TRBJ1-1
CDR3aa: CASSQSLRNTEAFF
CDR3nt: TGCGCCAGCAGTCAATCGCTCCGTAACACTGAAGCTTTCTTT

abundance: -
d_gene: -
v_gene: TRBV5-4
j_gene: TRBJ1-4
CDR3aa: CASSRGEKLFF
CDR3nt: TGTGCCAGCAGCCGGGGGGAAAAACTGTTTTTT

abundance: -
d_gene: -
v_gene: TRBV9
j_gene: TRBJ2-5
CDR3aa: CASSAAQQETQYF
CDR3nt: TGTGCCAGCAGCGCCGCCCAGCAAGAGACCCAGTACTTC

abundance: once
d_gene: -
v_gene: TRBV12-5
j_gene: TRBJ2-1
CDR3aa: CASGFDLGGLAYNEQFF
CDR3nt: TGTGCTAGTGGCTTCGACCTGGGGGGCCTAGCCTACAATGAGCAGTTCTTC

abundance: -
d_gene: -
v_gene: TRBV18
j_gene: TRBJ1-3
CDR3aa: CASSPPAESSGNTIYF
CDR3nt: TGTGCCAGCTCACCACCCGCAGAGAGCTCTGGAAACACCATATATTTT

abundance: -
d_gene: -
v_gene: TRBV7-2
j_gene: TRBJ2-2
CDR3aa: CASSLSGNTGELFF
CDR3nt: TGTGCCAGCAGCTTATCCGGGAACACCGGGGAGCTGTTTTTT

abundance: -
d_gene: -
v_gene: TRBV5-5
j_gene: TRBJ1-3
CDR3aa: CASSLNTAGSSGNTIYF
CDR3nt: TGTGCCAGCAGCTTGAATACAGCAGGGAGCTCTGGAAACACCATATATTTT

abundance: -
d_gene: -
v_gene: TRBV13
j_gene: TRBJ1-5
CDR3aa: CASSSRDSTFSNQPQHF
CDR3nt: TGTGCCAGCAGCTCCCGCGACAGTACCTTTAGCAATCAGCCCCAGCATTTT

abundance: -
d_gene: -
v_gene: TRBV5-1
j_gene: TRBJ2-2
CDR3aa: CARVPIANTGELFF
CDR3nt: TGCGCCAGGGTCCCGATAGCGAACACCGGGGAGCTGTTTTTT

abundance: -
d_gene: -
v_gene: TRBV20-1
j_gene: TRBJ2-7
CDR3aa: CSASNPYEQYF
CDR3nt: TGCAGTGCTAGTAACCCTTACGAGCAGTACTTC

abundance: -
d_gene: TRBD1
v_gene: TRBV11-3
j_gene: TRBJ2-5
CDR3aa: CASSLGTGGYDEETQYF
CDR3nt: TGTGCCAGCAGCTTGGGGACAGGGGGTTATGACGAAGAGACCCAGTACTTC

abundance: -
d_gene: -
v_gene: TRBV6-4
j_gene: TRBJ2-1
CDR3aa: CASSPGVTLNNKQFF
CDR3nt: TGTGCCAGCAGTCCCGGGGTGACCTTGAACAATAAGCAGTTCTTC

abundance: -
d_gene: -
v_gene: TRBV11-2
j_gene: TRBJ2-7
CDR3aa: CATSAYSYEQYF
CDR3nt: TGTGCCACCTCAGCGTACAGCTACGAGCAGTACTTC

abundance: -
d_gene: TRBD1
v_gene: TRBV5-1
j_gene: TRBJ1-1
CDR3aa: CASSRDRVETEAFF
CDR3nt: TGCGCCAGCAGCCGGGACAGGGTTGAAACTGAAGCTTTCTTT